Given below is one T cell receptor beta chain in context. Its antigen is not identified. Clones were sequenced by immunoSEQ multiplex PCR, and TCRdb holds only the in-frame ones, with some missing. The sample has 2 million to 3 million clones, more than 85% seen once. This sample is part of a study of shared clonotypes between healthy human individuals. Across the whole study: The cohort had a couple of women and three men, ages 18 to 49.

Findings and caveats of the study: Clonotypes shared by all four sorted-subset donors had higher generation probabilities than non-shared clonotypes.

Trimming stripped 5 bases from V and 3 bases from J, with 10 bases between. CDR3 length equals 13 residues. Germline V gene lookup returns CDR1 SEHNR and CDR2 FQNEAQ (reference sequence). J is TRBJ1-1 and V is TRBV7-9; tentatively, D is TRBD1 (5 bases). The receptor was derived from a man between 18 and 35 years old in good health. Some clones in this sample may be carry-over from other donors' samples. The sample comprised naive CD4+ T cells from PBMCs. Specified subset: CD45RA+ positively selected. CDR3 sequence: CASSVTGYTEAFF. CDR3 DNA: TGTGCCAGCAGCGTTACAGGATACACTGAAGCTTTCTTT.